This T cell receptor (beta chain) is drawn from a study of graft-versus-host responses after intestinal transplantation. On the study more broadly: Every recipient underwent anti-thymocyte globulin induction, then tacrolimus and steroids for roughly 3 years. Study conclusions and caveats: Some GvH clones appeared in ileal mucosa or blood before recipient bone marrow. The study found high graft-versus-host to host-versus-graft clonal ratios in allografts of patients with graft-donor T cell macrochimerism.

The length of the CDR3 is 16 residues. V lost 1 base and J 1 base, leaving 14 bases between the germline ends. Germline V gene lookup returns CDR1 SNHLY and CDR2 FYNNEI. Using immunoSEQ multiplex PCR, the repertoire was profiled, and TCRdb retains in-frame clones only, with some absent. The repertoire has approximately 19,000 clones, roughly 78% of them found once; the top ten carry approximately 7.6%. Regarding this clone: Its cognate antigen is unknown.

Intraepithelial plus lamina propria lymphocytes were released by processing graft tissue. The starting material was ileum tissue, obtained approximately three weeks after intestinal transplant. The chain uses TRBV2 and TRBJ2-7; maybe TRBD1 (5 bases). This TCR came from a human patient who received an intestinal transplant, so some T cells may come from the graft donor. Here the CDR3 reads CASSEVSSRGSYEQYF. CDR3 in DNA: TGTGCCAGCAGTGAAGTAAGCAGTAGGGGATCCTACGAGCAGTACTTC. Full variable domain (outside the CDR3, taken from reference TRBV2 and TRBJ2-7): EPEVTQTPSHQVTQMGQEVILRCVPISNHLYFYWYRQILGQKVEFLVSFYNNEISEKSEIFDDQFSVERPDGSNFTLKIRSTKLEDSAMYFCASSEVSSRGSYEQYFGPGTRLTVT.